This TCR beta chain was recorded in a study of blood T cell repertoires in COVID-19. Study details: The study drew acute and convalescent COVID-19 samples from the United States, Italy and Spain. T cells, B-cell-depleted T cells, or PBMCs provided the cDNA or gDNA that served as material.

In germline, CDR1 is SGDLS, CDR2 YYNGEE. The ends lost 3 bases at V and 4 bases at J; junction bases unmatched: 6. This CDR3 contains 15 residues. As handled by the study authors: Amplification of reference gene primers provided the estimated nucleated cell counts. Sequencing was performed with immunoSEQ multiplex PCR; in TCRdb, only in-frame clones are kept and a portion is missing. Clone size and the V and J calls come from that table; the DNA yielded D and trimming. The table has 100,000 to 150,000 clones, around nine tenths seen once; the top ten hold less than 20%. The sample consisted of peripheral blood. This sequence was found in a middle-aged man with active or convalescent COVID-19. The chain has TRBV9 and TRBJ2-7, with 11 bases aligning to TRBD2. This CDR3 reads CASSAQTSGVYEQYF. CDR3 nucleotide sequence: TGTGCCAGCAGCGCGCAGACTAGCGGGGTTTACGAGCAGTACTTC.